This T cell receptor beta chain was recovered during a study of OX40 agonist ivuxolimab in advanced cancers. Patients had blood sampled at baseline and again on cycle 4 day 1 and cycle 7 day 1. V shed 2 bases and J 3 bases; nucleotides not matched to a gene: 5. The CDR3 length is 15 residues. Germline CDR1 and CDR2: MDHEN and SYDVKM. TCRdb's copy holds only in-frame clones and misses some; the assay was immunoSEQ multiplex PCR. The sample has around 40,000 clones; approximately 90% are singletons. This clone has a single count. The chain is built from TRBV28 and TRBJ2-7, with TRBD2 matching over 9 bases. The origin of this receptor is an adult with an advanced solid tumor such as melanoma, head and neck, liver or kidney cancer. This specimen was CD4+ or CD8+ T cells sorted from blood, taken in a trial of the OX40 agonist ivuxolimab. The CDR3 sequence: CASSLNLAGRYEQYF. CDR3 bases: TGTGCCAGCAGTTTAAATCTAGCGGGACGCTACGAGCAGTACTTC.